This TCR beta chain was identified during a study of T-cell reconstitution after alpha-beta-depleted transplantation in children. In its sample, this clonotype was seen a few times. The CDR3 has 15 amino acids. The germline V gene has CDR1 SNHLY and CDR2 FYNNEI. V was shortened by 3 bases and J by 1 base, with 13 bases between the two germline ends. Researchers prepared the TCRbeta library using unique molecular identifiers, the study reports. Each CDR3 protein gets one entry after TCRdb re-called the PCR reads with MiXCR. Of around 380,000 distinct CDR3 sequences detected, about 11% appear once; the ten largest clones hold about 5%.

The chain has TRBV2 and TRBJ2-7, with a possible D match to TRBD2 (5 bases). This receptor was obtained from a human donor who donated a stem cell graft to a child with acute myeloid leukemia. The sequences come from PBMCs from the stem cell graft donor, collected from the stem cell graft. CDR3 coding DNA: TGTGCCAGCAGTGAGACCGGACTCCTTTCCTACGAGCAGTACGTC. Its translation: CASSETGLLSYEQYV.